In this sample, the clone carrying this T cell receptor beta chain turned up a few times. What it binds is unknown. The sample originates from a study of T cells after yellow fever vaccination. Study-wide points: Subsequent booster samples again held most clones from primary vaccination (roughly 95% CD4, just under 90% CD8).

Germline V CDR1 and CDR2: LNHDA, SQIVND (reference sequence). Trimming pared 4 bases from V and 2 bases from J, leaving 11 bases between. There are 15 residues in the CDR3. TCRdb used MiXCR to reprocess the 5' RACE reads, holding one entry per CDR3 protein. The sample shows hundreds of thousands of distinct CDR3 sequences, approximately 6% of them seen only once. The source is a man aged 25 to 40 who received the YFV17D yellow fever vaccine. The starting material was PBMCs, obtained 5 days after the yellow fever booster vaccination. The chain uses TRBV19 and TRBJ2-2; perhaps TRBD2 as D (6 bases). CDR3 sequence reads: CASSSSGLNTGELFF. The CDR3 bases are TGTGCCAGTAGTAGCAGCGGGCTTAACACCGGGGAGCTGTTTTTT.